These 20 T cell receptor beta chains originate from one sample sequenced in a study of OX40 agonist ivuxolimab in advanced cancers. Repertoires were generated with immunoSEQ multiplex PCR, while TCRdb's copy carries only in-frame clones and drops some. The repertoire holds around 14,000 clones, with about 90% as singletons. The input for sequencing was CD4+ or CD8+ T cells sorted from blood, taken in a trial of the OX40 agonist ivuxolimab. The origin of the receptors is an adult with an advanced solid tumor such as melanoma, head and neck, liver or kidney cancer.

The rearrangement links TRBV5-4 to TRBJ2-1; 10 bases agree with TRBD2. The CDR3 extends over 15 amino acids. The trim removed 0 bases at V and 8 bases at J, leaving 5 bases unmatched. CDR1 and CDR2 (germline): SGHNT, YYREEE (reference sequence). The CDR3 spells CASSLEGLAGDEQFF. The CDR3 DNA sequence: TGTGCCAGCAGCTTGGAGGGTCTAGCGGGGGATGAGCAGTTCTTC. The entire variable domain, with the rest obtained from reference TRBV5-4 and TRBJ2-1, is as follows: ETGVTQSPTHLIKTRGQQVTLRCSSQSGHNTVSWYQQALGQGPQFIFQYYREEENGRGNFPPRFSGLQFPNYSSELNVNALELDDSALYLCASSLEGLAGDEQFFGPGTRLTVL.

The CDR3 DNA reads TGTGCCAGCAGTTTATCGGGGACAGGGGGTCACAATGAGCAGTTCTTC. Protein: CASSLSGTGGHNEQFF. V usage is TRBV27 and J usage is TRBJ2-1, with 11 bases fitting TRBD1. The CDR3 length is 16 residues. The V gene's germline CDR1 is MNHEY and CDR2 SMNVEV (reference sequence). After removal of 0 bases from V and 5 bases from J, the junction contained 3 bases not matched to a gene.

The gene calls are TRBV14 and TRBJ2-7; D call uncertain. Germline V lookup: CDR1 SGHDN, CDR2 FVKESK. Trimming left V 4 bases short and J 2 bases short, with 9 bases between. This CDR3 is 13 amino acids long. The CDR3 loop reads CASSRPYTYEQYF. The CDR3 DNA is TGTGCCAGCAGCCGACCATATACCTACGAGCAGTACTTC.

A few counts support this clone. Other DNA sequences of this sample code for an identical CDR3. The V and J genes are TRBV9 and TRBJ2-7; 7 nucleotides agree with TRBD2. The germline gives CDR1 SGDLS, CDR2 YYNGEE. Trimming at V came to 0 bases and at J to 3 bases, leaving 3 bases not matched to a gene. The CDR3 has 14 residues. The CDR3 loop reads CASSVGGRGYEQYF. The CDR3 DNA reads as TGTGCCAGCAGCGTAGGTGGGAGGGGCTACGAGCAGTACTTC. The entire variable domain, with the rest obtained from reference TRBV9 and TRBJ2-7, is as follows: DSGVTQTPKHLITATGQRVTLRCSPRSGDLSVYWYQQSLDQGLQFLIQYYNGEERAKGNILERFSAQQFPDLHSELNLSSLELGDSALYFCASSVGGRGYEQYFGPGTRLTVT.

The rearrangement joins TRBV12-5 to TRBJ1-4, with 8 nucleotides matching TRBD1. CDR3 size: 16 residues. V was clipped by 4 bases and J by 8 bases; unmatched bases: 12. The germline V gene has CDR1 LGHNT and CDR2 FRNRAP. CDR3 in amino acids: CASGSGTQGAREKLFF. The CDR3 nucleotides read TGTGCTAGTGGTTCGGGAACTCAGGGGGCCCGCGAAAAACTGTTTTTT.

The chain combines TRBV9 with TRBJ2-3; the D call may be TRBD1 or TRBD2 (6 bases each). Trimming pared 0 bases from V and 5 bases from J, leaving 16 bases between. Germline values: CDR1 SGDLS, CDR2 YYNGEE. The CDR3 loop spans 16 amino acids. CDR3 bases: TGTGCCAGCAGCGTAGCGGGGGCGGGATTTGGAGATACGCAGTATTTT. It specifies CASSVAGAGFGDTQYF.

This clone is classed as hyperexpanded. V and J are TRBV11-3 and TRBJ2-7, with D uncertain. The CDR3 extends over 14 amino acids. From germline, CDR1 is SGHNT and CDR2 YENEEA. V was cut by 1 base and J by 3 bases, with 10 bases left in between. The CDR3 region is CASSLAGLGYEQYF. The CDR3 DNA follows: TGTGCCAGCAGCTTAGCCGGCTTGGGCTACGAGCAGTACTTC.

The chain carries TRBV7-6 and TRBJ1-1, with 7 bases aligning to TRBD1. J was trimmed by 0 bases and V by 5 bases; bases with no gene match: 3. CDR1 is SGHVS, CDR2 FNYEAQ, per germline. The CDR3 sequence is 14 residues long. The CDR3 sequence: CASSPGTVNTEAFF. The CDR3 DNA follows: TGTGCCAGCAGCCCAGGGACAGTGAACACTGAAGCTTTCTTT.

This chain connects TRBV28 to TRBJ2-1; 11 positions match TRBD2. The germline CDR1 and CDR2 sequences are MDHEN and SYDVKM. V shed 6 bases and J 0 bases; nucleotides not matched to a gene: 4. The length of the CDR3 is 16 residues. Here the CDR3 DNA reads TGTGCCAGCAGACTAACTAGCGGGAGCTCCTACAATGAGCAGTTCTTC. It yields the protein CASRLTSGSSYNEQFF. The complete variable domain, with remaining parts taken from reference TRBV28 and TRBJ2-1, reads DVKVTQSSRYLVKRTGEKVFLECVQDMDHENMFWYRQDPGLGLRLIYFSYDVKMKEKGDIPEGYSVSREKKERFSLILESASTNQTSMYLCASRLTSGSSYNEQFFGPGTRLTVL.

The CDR3 protein is CASSQLAGVPFSYNEQFF. The CDR3 DNA follows: TGTGCCAGCAGCCAACTAGCGGGAGTCCCCTTCTCCTACAATGAGCAGTTCTTC. The J gene is TRBJ2-1, the V gene TRBV7-6; 11 bases match TRBD2. Germline loops: CDR1 SGHVS, CDR2 FNYEAQ. J gave up 0 bases and V 5 bases, and 9 bases lay outside the gene matches. The CDR3 consists of 18 residues.

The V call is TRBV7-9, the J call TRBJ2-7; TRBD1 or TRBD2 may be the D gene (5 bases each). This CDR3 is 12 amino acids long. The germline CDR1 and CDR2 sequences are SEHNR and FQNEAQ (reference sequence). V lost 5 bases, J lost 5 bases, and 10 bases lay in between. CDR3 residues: CASSPEGHEQYF. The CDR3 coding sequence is TGTGCCAGCAGCCCCGAGGGGCACGAGCAGTACTTC. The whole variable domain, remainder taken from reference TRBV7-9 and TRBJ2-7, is DTGVSQNPRHKITKRGQNVTFRCDPISEHNRLYWYRQTLGQGPEFLTYFQNEAQLEKSRLLSDRFSAERPKGSFSTLEIQRTEQGDSAMYLCASSPEGHEQYFGPGTRLTVT.

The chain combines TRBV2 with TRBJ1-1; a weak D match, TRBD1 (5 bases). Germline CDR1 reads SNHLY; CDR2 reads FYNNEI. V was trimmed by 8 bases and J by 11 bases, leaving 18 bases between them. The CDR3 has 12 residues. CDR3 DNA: TGTGCCAGCCGGGGGTTTTCAGGGACGGCTTTCTTT. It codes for CASRGFSGTAFF.

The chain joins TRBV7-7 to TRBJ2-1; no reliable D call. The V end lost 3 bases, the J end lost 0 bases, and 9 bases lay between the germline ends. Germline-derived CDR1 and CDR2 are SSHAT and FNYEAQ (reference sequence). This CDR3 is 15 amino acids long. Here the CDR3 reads CASSFTEASYNEQFF. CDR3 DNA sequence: TGTGCCAGCAGCTTCACAGAGGCCTCCTACAATGAGCAGTTCTTC. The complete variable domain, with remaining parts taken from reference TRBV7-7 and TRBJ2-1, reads GAGVSQSPRYKVTKRGQDVTLRCDPISSHATLYWYQQALGQGPEFLTYFNYEAQPDKSGLPSDRFSAERPEGSISTLTIQRTEQRDSAMYRCASSFTEASYNEQFFGPGTRLTVL.

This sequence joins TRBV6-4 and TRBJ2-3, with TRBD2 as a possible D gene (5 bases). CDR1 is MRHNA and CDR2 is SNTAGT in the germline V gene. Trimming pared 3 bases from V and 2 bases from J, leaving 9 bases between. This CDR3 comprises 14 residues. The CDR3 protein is CASSERGSTDTQYF. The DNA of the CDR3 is TGTGCCAGCAGTGAACGCGGGTCCACAGATACGCAGTATTTT.

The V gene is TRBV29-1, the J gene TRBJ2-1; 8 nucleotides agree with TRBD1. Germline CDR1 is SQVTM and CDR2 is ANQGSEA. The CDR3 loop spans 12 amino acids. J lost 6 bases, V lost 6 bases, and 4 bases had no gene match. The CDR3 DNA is TGCAGCGTGACAGGGGTCGCCAATGAGCAGTTCTTC. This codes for CSVTGVANEQFF.

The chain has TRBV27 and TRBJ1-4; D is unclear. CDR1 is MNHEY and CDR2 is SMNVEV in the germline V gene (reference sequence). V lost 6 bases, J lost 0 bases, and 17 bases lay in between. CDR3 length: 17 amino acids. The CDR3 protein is CASSVQEVPATNEKLFF. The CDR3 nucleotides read TGTGCCAGCAGCGTGCAGGAAGTGCCCGCAACTAATGAAAAACTGTTTTTT. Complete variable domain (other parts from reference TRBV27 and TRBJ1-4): EAQVTQNPRYLITVTGKKLTVTCSQNMNHEYMSWYRQDPGLGLRQIYYSMNVEVTDKGDVPEGYKVSRKEKRNFPLILESPSPNQTSLYFCASSVQEVPATNEKLFFGSGTQLSVL.

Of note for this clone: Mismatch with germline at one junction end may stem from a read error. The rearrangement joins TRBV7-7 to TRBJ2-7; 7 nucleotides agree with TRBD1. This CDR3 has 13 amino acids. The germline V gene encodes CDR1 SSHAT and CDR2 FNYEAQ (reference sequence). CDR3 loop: CASSLAQGNEQYF. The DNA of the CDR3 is TGTGCTAGCAGCTTAGCACAGGGGAACGAGCAGTACTTC.

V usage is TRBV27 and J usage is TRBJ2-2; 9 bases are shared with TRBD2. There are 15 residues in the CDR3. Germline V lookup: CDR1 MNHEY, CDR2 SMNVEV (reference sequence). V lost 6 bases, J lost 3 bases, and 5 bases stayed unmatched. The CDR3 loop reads CASRTGTSYTGELFF. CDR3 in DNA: TGTGCCAGCAGGACCGGGACTAGCTACACCGGGGAGCTGTTTTTT.

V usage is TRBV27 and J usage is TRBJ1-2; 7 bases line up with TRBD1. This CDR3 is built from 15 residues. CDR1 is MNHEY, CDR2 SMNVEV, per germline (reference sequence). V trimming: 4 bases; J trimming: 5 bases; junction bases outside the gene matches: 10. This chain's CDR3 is CASSSDPGGRYGYTF. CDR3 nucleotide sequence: TGTGCCAGCAGTTCCGACCCAGGGGGTCGGTATGGCTACACCTTC.

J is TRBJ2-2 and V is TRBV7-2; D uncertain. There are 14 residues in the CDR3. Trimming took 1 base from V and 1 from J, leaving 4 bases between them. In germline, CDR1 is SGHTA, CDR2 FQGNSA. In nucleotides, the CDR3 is TGTGCCAGCAGCTTAGTCGGGAACACCGGGGAGCTGTTTTTT. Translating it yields CASSLVGNTGELFF.